This T cell receptor (beta chain) was found in a study of blood T cells in healthy people across ages. A sample-barcoded 5' primer and a J-beta primer mix were used in a second PCR of about 6 to 12 cycles. TCRdb recomputed calls from the 5' RACE reads with MiXCR, one row per CDR3 protein. Counted here are over 500,000 distinct CDR3 sequences, under 65% occurring once; the ten biggest clones make up less than 15%. Notes on this clonotype: Its antigen is unknown.

General study results and limits: Among T cells, TCR beta diversity per million cells dropped roughly linearly as age rose.

Sequenced material: blood. This TCR was recovered from a woman older than 75 in good health.

CDR3 residues: CASSYSRNTEQFF. The CDR3 DNA sequence: TGTGCCAGCAGTTACTCCCGAAACACGGAGCAGTTCTTC. The genes are TRBV6-5 and TRBJ2-1, with D uncertain. The germline V gene has CDR1 MNHEY and CDR2 SVGAGI. The CDR3 contains 13 residues. V lost 0 bases and J lost 10, with 10 bases in between.